Below, one T cell receptor beta chain is given with its context. This clone was seen once. It lacks a known antigen. Base qualities are not recorded, but no much larger clone differs from it by a single base. TCRbeta CDR3 sequencing was performed on sorted unstimulated T cells and on proliferating T cells recovered from mixed lymphocyte reactions. Fresh whole blood from approximately ten HLA-typed healthy donors was used to isolate PBMCs. To map where alloreactive clones came from, CD4+ non-regulatory T cells in the unstimulated state were FACS-sorted. Spanning cysteine to phenylalanine, the CDR3 consists of 17 amino acids. Only the CDR3 part of the read is kept: 51 bases, read in frame from the first base. The germline V gene sets CDR1 to SGHTA and CDR2 to FQGNSA. Trimming removed 4 bases from V and 0 bases from J, leaving 17 bases between the germline ends. This record comes from a study of siplizumab effects on memory and regulatory T cells (dated by TCRdb to the late 2010s). For the wider study: The study looked at the effect of siplizumab, an anti-CD2 antibody, on alloreactive T-cell subsets in allogeneic mixed lymphocyte reactions made from human PBMCs. The study at large found these results: Unstimulated naive T cells appeared to be more diverse than memory T cells, and naive cells seemed to make a substantial contribution to the alloresponse. No functional confirmation was obtained for the suppressive function of proliferating Tregs from siplizumab cultures. Because sequences at frequencies below about 10^-5 were poorly captured, only a minor fraction of alloreactive clones could be mapped back to unstimulated subsets. Among mappable alloreactive CD4+ clones, an average Treg-derived fraction of over 60% was observed with siplizumab, compared with 26.9% in control reactions. Siplizumab significantly lowered the cumulative frequency of alloreactive sequences that could be traced to unstimulated CD4+ memory T cells. A naive or memory phenotype could not be assigned to roughly 75-96% of proliferating CD4+ or CD8+ clones.

The protocol used for the library was the immunoSEQ multiplex PCR assay. About 10^5 TCR templates per sample were assayed on the deep sequencing platform. Genomic DNA extracted from sorted T cells was used for TCRbeta CDR3 sequencing. Per the source publication's procedure: The R programming language was used for clonal analysis of the TCRbeta CDR3 data. Alloreactive CD4+ and CD8+ clones were identified by comparing unstimulated samples to CFSE-low samples taken after the reaction. Regulatory or non-regulatory origin was assigned to alloreactive CD4+ clones by matching of sequences to sorted unstimulated Treg and non-Treg repertoires. TCRdb took over this immuneACCESS table, retaining in-frame rearrangements with V and J assigned. Such tables are incomplete; in checked studies, under half of the missing clones stem from an unresolved V gene, and the remainder is unexplained. D and trimming come from the DNA, and the V and J calls and clone size come from that table. The sample has under 110,000 clones on record, about nine tenths of them singletons. In total, the top ten clones hold approximately 12% of the sample.

The receptor chain draws on TRBV7-2 and TRBJ2-3; too little of a D gene remains to name it. The sequenced material came from non-Treg CD4+ T cells sorted from blood. The cell subset or site tag for this specimen amounts to: FACS-sorted unstimulated CD4+ non-regulatory T cells. This receptor was identified in a human donor in good health. The nucleotides read TGTGCCAGCAGCTCCGAGTGGCGGAAATCTAGCACAGATACGCAGTATTTT. This yields the protein CASSSEWRKSSTDTQYF.